The 7 T cell receptor beta chains below all came from one sample that was sequenced in a study of early T cells in non-severe SARS-CoV-2 infection. One entry per CDR3 protein, called by TCRdb with MiXCR from the 5' RACE reads. The repertoire holds tens of thousands of distinct CDR3 sequences, with roughly a tenth as singletons. Specimen: whole blood. These receptors were collected from an adult who was a healthcare worker with PCR-confirmed SARS-CoV-2 infection or an uninfected control (not recorded which).

This clonotype was observed at least ten times. The chain recombines TRBV29-1 with TRBJ2-6; tentatively, D is TRBD1 or TRBD2 (5 bases each). Deletions cut 4 bases from V and 2 bases from J, with 9 bases between. CDR3 size: 14 residues. Germline CDR1 reads SQVTM; CDR2 reads ANQGSEA. CDR3 sequence: CSVVGGTGANVLTF. As DNA, the CDR3 is TGCAGCGTTGTTGGGGGAACTGGGGCCAACGTCCTGACTTTC.

This clonotype was picked up many times. The chain is built from TRBV5-1 and TRBJ1-2; maybe TRBD1 (6 bases). Looked up from germline, CDR1 is SGHRS and CDR2 is YFSETQ. The CDR3 extends over 15 amino acids. The CDR3 DNA reads TGCGCTTCTATGGACAGTCCAACAAACCCCTATGGCTACACCTTC. It is translated as CASMDSPTNPYGYTF.

The V call is TRBV6-2 or TRBV6-3, the J call TRBJ2-3; D unclear. The CDR3 consists of 12 residues. Trimming stripped 2 bases from V and 3 bases from J, with 3 bases between. Germline assignment: CDR1 MNHEY and CDR2 SVGEGT. Written as DNA, the CDR3 is TGTGCCAGCAGTTACGGAACAGATACGCAGTATTTT. Translating gives CASSYGTDTQYF.

The chain employs TRBV5-5 and TRBJ2-3; 9 bases agree with TRBD1. The CDR3 contains 14 residues. CDR1 is SGHKS and CDR2 is YYEKEE in the germline V gene (reference sequence). The trim removed 4 bases at V and 4 bases at J, leaving 4 bases unmatched. The CDR3 DNA reads as TGTGCCAGCAGCCAAGGGACAGGGCCAGATACGCAGTATTTT. Protein product: CASSQGTGPDTQYF.

This clonotype was recorded a few times. The chain recombines TRBV10-3 with TRBJ2-7, with D perhaps matching TRBD1 or TRBD2 (5 bases each). V lost 0 bases and J 0 bases, leaving 12 bases between the germline ends. Germline CDR1 is ENHRY and CDR2 is SYGVKD. CDR3 size: 16 residues. The CDR3 DNA sequence: TGTGCCATCAGTGAGTCTACGAGGGGCTCCTCCTACGAGCAGTACTTC. Encoded protein: CAISESTRGSSYEQYF.

At least ten counts were recorded for this clonotype. The V gene is TRBV20-1, the J gene TRBJ1-6; 10 bases line up with TRBD1. The V gene's germline CDR1 is DFQATT and CDR2 SNEGSKA (reference sequence). V was clipped by 1 base and J by 6 bases; unmatched bases: 3. The CDR3 covers 15 residues. In DNA, the CDR3 is TGCAGTGCTAGAGTAGGACAGGGGGGTAATTCACCCCTCCACTTT. Translation: CSARVGQGGNSPLHF.

The V and J genes are TRBV7-9 and TRBJ2-7; tentative D call: TRBD2 (6 bases). The CDR3 runs 16 residues. Germline CDR1 is SEHNR and CDR2 is FQNEAQ (reference sequence). Between the trimmed V and J ends, which lost 5 bases and 5 bases, there was a span of 22 bases. As DNA, the CDR3 is TGTGCCAGCAGCCTCGTCCTAGCGAGGACCAAGGACGAGCAGTACTTC. Translating gives CASSLVLARTKDEQYF. The complete variable domain, with remaining parts taken from reference TRBV7-9 and TRBJ2-7, reads DTGVSQNPRHKITKRGQNVTFRCDPISEHNRLYWYRQTLGQGPEFLTYFQNEAQLEKSRLLSDRFSAERPKGSFSTLEIQRTEQGDSAMYLCASSLVLARTKDEQYFGPGTRLTVT.